The TCR beta chain under discussion was sequenced for a study of breast tumors, draining lymph nodes, adjacent tissues. The lymph nodes were axillary draining lymph nodes from breast cancer patients. The CDR3 is made up of 15 amino acids. Germline loops: CDR1 SGHRS, CDR2 YFSETQ. J gave up 4 bases and V 5 bases, and 10 bases lay outside the gene matches. Study-wide findings and caveats: Tumors had less TCR diversity than lymph nodes, more than nontumor tissue. The lymph node origin of tumor T cells was framed as consistent with a hypothesis, not demonstrated.

TCRdb redid the calling of the multiplex PCR reads with MiXCR, one entry per CDR3 protein. The sample has some 250,000 distinct CDR3 sequences, less than 35% seen once. There are many counts of this clonotype. Its antigen is unidentified. The sequence derives from a female donor with breast cancer. Some clones in this sample may be carry-over from other donors' samples. Sequenced: axillary lymph node tissue. The chain is built from TRBV5-1 and TRBJ1-2; 8 nucleotides match TRBD1. The CDR3 DNA sequence: TGCGCCAGCAGATCGCAGGGGGCGCGACGCTATGGCTACACCTTC. Protein product: CASRSQGARRYGYTF.